Sequencing of this TCR beta chain was carried out in a study of cytomegalovirus exposure and HLA in healthy donors. For the study at large: The early release's HLA-typed donors yielded roughly 85 million unique TCRs.

The PCR ran on 60 Vbeta and 13 Jbeta primers. Using immunoSEQ multiplex PCR, the repertoire was profiled, and TCRdb retains in-frame clones only, with some absent. The data show 120,000 to 150,000 clones, approximately 73% seen once. This clone has just a few counts. The sequenced sample consisted of PBMCs. The sequence was obtained from a human donor in good health.

CDR3 in DNA: TGCGCCAGCAGCTTGGGGGGCCCTCGGGGCTACACCTTC. The encoded protein is CASSLGGPRGYTF. The chain joins TRBV5-1 to TRBJ1-2; D is perhaps TRBD1 (5 bases). Germline V gene data show CDR1 as SGHRS and CDR2 as YFSETQ. The CDR3 contains 13 residues. Trimming stripped 0 bases from V and 8 bases from J, with 11 bases between.